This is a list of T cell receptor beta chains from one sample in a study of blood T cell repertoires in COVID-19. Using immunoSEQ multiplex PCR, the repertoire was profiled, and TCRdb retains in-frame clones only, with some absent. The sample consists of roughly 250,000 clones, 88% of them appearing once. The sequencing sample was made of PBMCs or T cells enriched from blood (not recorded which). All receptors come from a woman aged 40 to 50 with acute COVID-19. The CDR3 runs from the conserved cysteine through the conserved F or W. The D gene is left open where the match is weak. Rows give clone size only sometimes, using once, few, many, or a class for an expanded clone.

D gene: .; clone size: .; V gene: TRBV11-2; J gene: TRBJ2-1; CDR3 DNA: TGTGCCAGCAGCTATCCCATAAGCGGCCGCTCCTACAATGAGCAGTTCTTC; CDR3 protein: CASSYPISGRSYNEQFF
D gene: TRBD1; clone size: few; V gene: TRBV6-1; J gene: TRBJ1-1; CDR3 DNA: TGTGCCAGCAGTGAAGAGGGACAGCCGAACACTGAAGCTTTCTTT; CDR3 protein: CASSEEGQPNTEAFF
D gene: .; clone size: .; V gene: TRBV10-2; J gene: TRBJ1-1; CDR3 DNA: TGCGCCAGCACCGGGGAGGGGAACACTGAAGCTTTCTTT; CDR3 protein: CASTGEGNTEAFF
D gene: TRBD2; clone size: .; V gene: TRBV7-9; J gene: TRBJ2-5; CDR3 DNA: TGTGCCAGCAGCTTAGGGGTAGCGGAGTTAGCGGGAGAGACCCAGTACTTC; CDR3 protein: CASSLGVAELAGETQYF
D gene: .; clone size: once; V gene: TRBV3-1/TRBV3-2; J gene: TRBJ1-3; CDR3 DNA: TGTGCCAGCAGCCAAGTTCCGGGGGACTCTGGAAACACCATATATTTT; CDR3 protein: CASSQVPGDSGNTIYF
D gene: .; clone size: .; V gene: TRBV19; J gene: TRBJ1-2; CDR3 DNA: TGTGCCAGTAGTATAGGGCAGGCGATCTATGGCTACACCTTC; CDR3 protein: CASSIGQAIYGYTF
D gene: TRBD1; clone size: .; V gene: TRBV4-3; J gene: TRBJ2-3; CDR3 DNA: TGCGCCAGCAGCCAAGATAAGGGGGCTAATACGCAGTATTTT; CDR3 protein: CASSQDKGANTQYF
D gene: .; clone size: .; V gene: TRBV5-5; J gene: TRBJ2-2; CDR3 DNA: TGTGCCAGCAGCTCCCTGACTACCGCGAACACCGGGGAGCTGTTTTTT; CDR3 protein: CASSSLTTANTGELFF
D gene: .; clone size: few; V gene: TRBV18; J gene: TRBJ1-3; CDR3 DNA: TGTGCCAGCTCACCCCAGGGTGCTGGAAACACCATATATTTT; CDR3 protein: CASSPQGAGNTIYF
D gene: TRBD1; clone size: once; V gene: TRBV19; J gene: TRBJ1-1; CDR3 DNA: TGTGCCAGTAGTAACGGCCCCGGGACAGGGGGCACTGAAGCTTTCTTT; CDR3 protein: CASSNGPGTGGTEAFF
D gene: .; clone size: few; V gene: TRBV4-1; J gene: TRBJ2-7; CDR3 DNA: TGCGCCAGCAGCCAGTCTCGGGCCTACGAGCAGTACTTC; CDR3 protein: CASSQSRAYEQYF
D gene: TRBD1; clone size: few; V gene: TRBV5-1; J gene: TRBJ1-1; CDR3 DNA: TGCGCCAGCAGCATAGATCCTGATGGACAGGGCGGTAGAGCTTTCTTT; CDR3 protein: CASSIDPDGQGGRAFF
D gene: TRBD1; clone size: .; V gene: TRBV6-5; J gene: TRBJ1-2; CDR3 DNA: TGTGCCAGCAGTCCGACGGGACAGGAGAACTATGGCTACACCTTC; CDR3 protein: CASSPTGQENYGYTF
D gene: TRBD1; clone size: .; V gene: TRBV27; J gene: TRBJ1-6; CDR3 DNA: TGTGCCAGCAGACCGACAGGGGGCTTCTCACCCCTCCACTTT; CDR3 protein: CASRPTGGFSPLHF
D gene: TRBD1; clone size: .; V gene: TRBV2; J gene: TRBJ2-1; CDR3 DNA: TGTGCCAGCATAGACAGGGCGGGTGAGCAGTTCTTC; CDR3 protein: CASIDRAGEQFF
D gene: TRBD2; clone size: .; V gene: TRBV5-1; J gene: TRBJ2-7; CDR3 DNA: TGCGCCAGCAGCTTGCCGCGGGAGGGCTACGAGCAGTACTTC; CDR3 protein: CASSLPREGYEQYF